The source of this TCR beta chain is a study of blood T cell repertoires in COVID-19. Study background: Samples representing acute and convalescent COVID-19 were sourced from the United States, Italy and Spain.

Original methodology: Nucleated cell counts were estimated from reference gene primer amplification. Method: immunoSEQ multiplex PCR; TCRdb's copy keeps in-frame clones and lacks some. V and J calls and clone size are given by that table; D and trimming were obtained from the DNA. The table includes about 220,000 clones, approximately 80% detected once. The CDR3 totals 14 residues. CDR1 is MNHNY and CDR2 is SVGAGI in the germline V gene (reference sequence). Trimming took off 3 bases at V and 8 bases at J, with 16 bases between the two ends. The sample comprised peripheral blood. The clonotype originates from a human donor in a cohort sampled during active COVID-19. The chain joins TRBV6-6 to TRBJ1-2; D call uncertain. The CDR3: CASSYPPASEGYTF. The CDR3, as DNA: TGTGCCAGCAGTTATCCCCCGGCTAGCGAGGGCTACACCTTC.